The T cell receptor beta chain under discussion was sequenced for a study of shared clonotypes between healthy human individuals. Clones were sequenced by immunoSEQ multiplex PCR, and TCRdb holds only the in-frame ones, with some missing. The table shows hundreds of thousands of clones, with roughly 98% occurring only once. Naive CD8 cells, CD45RO-negative and positively selected for CCR7, excluded terminally differentiated effector memory CD45RA+ cells. The CDR3 consists of 14 residues. Trimming pared 8 bases from V and 2 bases from J, leaving 16 bases between. CDR1 and CDR2 from the germline V gene are SEHNR and FQNEAQ (reference sequence).

This clonotype was obtained from a man aged 25-45 years in good health. The chain combines TRBV7-9 with TRBJ2-7; TRBD1 is a possible D gene (6 bases). Sequencing was done on a sample of naive CD8+ T cells sorted from blood. The CDR3, as DNA: TGTGCCAGCGAGTCGGGGACACAAGCCTACGAGCAGTACTTC. Protein: CASESGTQAYEQYF.